One and the same sample provided the 14 T cell receptor beta chains below, sequenced in a study of shared clonotypes between healthy human individuals. Here immunoSEQ multiplex PCR was the method, and the copy in TCRdb shows in-frame clones only, minus some. Of around 1.6 million clones in the sample, 98% were seen once. Specimen: naive CD4+ T cells sorted from blood. Subset defined: CD45RA+ positively selected. Every receptor here comes from a man younger than 40 in good health.

The chain combines TRBV7-2 with TRBJ1-4, with unresolved D. The CDR3 sequence is 16 residues long. CDR1 SGHTA and CDR2 FQGNSA come from the germline V gene. Deletions cut 3 bases from V and 4 bases from J, with 15 bases between. CDR3 DNA: TGTGCCAGCAGCTTGACCCACAGCCGCCTTAATGAAAAACTGTTTTTT. This translates into CASSLTHSRLNEKLFF.

The V call is TRBV2, the J call TRBJ1-1; 7 bases line up with TRBD1. V lost 0 bases, J lost 11 bases, and 9 bases stayed unmatched. This CDR3 is 14 amino acids long. CDR1 SNHLY and CDR2 FYNNEI come from the germline V gene. CDR3 amino acids: CASSEAGRGVDAFF. The CDR3 DNA sequence: TGTGCCAGCAGTGAAGCTGGCAGGGGGGTAGATGCTTTCTTT. The full variable domain, with the rest looked up from reference TRBV2 and TRBJ1-1, is EPEVTQTPSHQVTQMGQEVILRCVPISNHLYFYWYRQILGQKVEFLVSFYNNEISEKSEIFDDQFSVERPDGSNFTLKIRSTKLEDSAMYFCASSEAGRGVDAFFGQGTRLTVV.

CDR3 in DNA: TGTGCCAGTAGTATCAGGCCAGGGGGAAGGGGCAATCAGCCCCAGCATTTT. It specifies CASSIRPGGRGNQPQHF. V usage is TRBV19 and J usage is TRBJ1-5; the match to TRBD1 covers 7 bases. V trimming: 3 bases; J trimming: 2 bases; junction bases outside the gene matches: 10. The CDR3 has 17 residues. Germline-derived CDR1 and CDR2 are LNHDA and SQIVND (reference sequence).

This clone is a singleton in its sample. The rearrangement uses TRBV2 and TRBJ2-2; TRBD1 agrees at 7 bases. The J segment lost 6 bases and the V segment lost 11 bases, leaving 12 bases of the junction unmatched. CDR1 SNHLY and CDR2 FYNNEI come from the germline V gene. The CDR3 is made up of 14 amino acids. The CDR3 DNA sequence: TGTGCCTCGGCAGTGGCAGGGGGTTCCGGGGAGCTGTTTTTT. It encodes CASAVAGGSGELFF. Supplemented by reference TRBV2 and TRBJ2-2, the full variable domain reads EPEVTQTPSHQVTQMGQEVILRCVPISNHLYFYWYRQILGQKVEFLVSFYNNEISEKSEIFDDQFSVERPDGSNFTLKIRSTKLEDSAMYFCASAVAGGSGELFFGEGSRLTVL.

The chain has TRBV2 and TRBJ1-1; D call uncertain. The V end was cut by 6 bases, the J end by 7 bases, with 12 bases between. The CDR3 runs to 12 residues. Germline V CDR1 and CDR2: SNHLY, FYNNEI. In DNA form, the CDR3 reads TGTGCCAGCAGGGGCGGCAGCCTTGAAGCTTTCTTT. Translation gives CASRGGSLEAFF.

The CDR3 DNA is TGTGCCAGCAGCTTAGGCAGGACAGGGTGGTTAAACACTGAAGCTTTCTTT. Residues: CASSLGRTGWLNTEAFF. The J gene is TRBJ1-1, the V gene TRBV7-9; 8 nucleotides agree with TRBD1. Germline V CDR1 and CDR2: SEHNR, FQNEAQ (reference sequence). The CDR3 length is 17 residues. V shed 1 base, J shed 2 bases, and the junction held 9 bases outside the gene matches.

This chain connects TRBV5-1 to TRBJ1-1, with TRBD1 matching over 10 bases. Germline V lookup: CDR1 SGHRS, CDR2 YFSETQ. The CDR3 has 14 amino acids. Trimming cost V 4 bases and J 11 bases; bases outside gene matches: 11. The CDR3 nucleotides read TGCGCCAGCAGCACACGGGGGACAGGGGATGTGGCTTTCTTT. Its translation: CASSTRGTGDVAFF. The full variable domain, completed using reference TRBV5-1 and TRBJ1-1, is KAGVTQTPRYLIKTRGQQVTLSCSPISGHRSVSWYQQTPGQGLQFLFEYFSETQRNKGNFPGRFSGRQFSNSRSEMNVSTLELGDSALYLCASSTRGTGDVAFFGQGTRLTVV.

The chain combines TRBV18 with TRBJ2-7; D may be TRBD1 (6 bases). The germline gives CDR1 KGHSH, CDR2 LQKENI. This CDR3 spans 14 amino acids. Trimming cost V 6 bases and J 4 bases, with 16 bases left between them. The CDR3, as DNA: TGTGCCAGCTCCAGGCAGGGGACCGGATACGAGCAGTACTTC. Residues: CASSRQGTGYEQYF.

V usage is TRBV18 and J usage is TRBJ1-1; a possible D gene is TRBD1 (6 bases). The CDR3 is made up of 18 amino acids. Germline V lookup: CDR1 KGHSH, CDR2 LQKENI. V was pared by 4 bases and J by 4 bases, with 25 bases between. The chain's CDR3 is CASSRLGLTGRGSTEAFF. The CDR3 coding sequence is TGTGCCAGCTCACGGCTGGGACTGACAGGCCGCGGTAGCACTGAAGCTTTCTTT.

The V gene is TRBV9, the J gene TRBJ1-1; D might be TRBD1 (5 bases). Trimming took 4 bases from V and 2 from J, leaving 15 bases between them. The germline V gene encodes CDR1 SGDLS and CDR2 YYNGEE. The CDR3 is 15 amino acids. The CDR3 DNA follows: TGTGCCAGCAGCCTGCTGGTGACAGTAAACACTGAAGCTTTCTTT. Its protein is CASSLLVTVNTEAFF.

DNA for the CDR3: TGTGCCAGCAGCGTCAGGGGGCGGAATGAGCAGTTCTTC. Translated, it gives CASSVRGRNEQFF. The chain employs TRBV9 and TRBJ2-1, with 8 bases matching TRBD1. CDR1 is SGDLS and CDR2 is YYNGEE in the germline V gene. Losses at the gene ends were 2 bases for V and 7 bases for J; bases not matched to a gene: 2. The CDR3 has 13 amino acids.

The chain links TRBV29-1 to TRBJ2-5; 7 bases map to TRBD1. With V trimmed by 5 bases and J by 2 bases, 11 bases remained unmatched. Germline V gives CDR1 SQVTM, CDR2 ANQGSEA. The CDR3 runs to 15 residues. The CDR3: CSVTGARGFQETQYF. The CDR3 nucleotides are TGCAGCGTTACAGGGGCCAGGGGTTTTCAAGAGACCCAGTACTTC.

The chain employs TRBV14 and TRBJ1-1; D possibly corresponds to TRBD1 (6 bases). The V gene lost 6 bases and the J gene lost 4 bases, with 12 bases spanning the gap. CDR1 is SGHDN and CDR2 is FVKESK in the germline V gene. The CDR3 has 13 amino acids. Here the CDR3 DNA reads TGTGCCAGCAGTGTGAAGGGGGGCACTGAAGCTTTCTTT. This sequence encodes CASSVKGGTEAFF.

This rearrangement joins TRBV5-4 to TRBJ1-5, with a weak D call TRBD1 (6 bases). Per the germline V gene, CDR1 is SGHNT and CDR2 is YYREEE (reference sequence). The CDR3 runs to 14 residues. V lost 4 bases to trimming and J lost 3 bases, with 11 bases between them. The CDR3 region is CASSLDRTNQPQHF. The CDR3, as DNA: TGTGCCAGCAGCCTGGACAGAACCAATCAGCCCCAGCATTTT.